The rows below give T cell receptor beta chains drawn from one sample of a study of spatial heterogeneity in lung cancer. TCRdb re-called the 5' RACE reads with MiXCR, one entry per CDR3 protein. The repertoire holds 28,000 or so distinct CDR3 sequences, with 13% as singletons. This sample comprised PBMCs, obtained at surgery. The source of these receptors is a female donor with early-stage non-small cell lung cancer. CDR3s include the opening cysteine and the closing phenylalanine or tryptophan. A D gene is named only where the DNA matches it firmly. Clone size is given for some rows only: seen once, a few or many times, or a class if the clone is expanded.

NA TRBJ2-3 TRBV28 many 13 CASSSRGADTQYF TGTGCCAGCAGTTCCAGGGGGGCAGATACGCAGTATTTT
TRBD1 TRBJ2-5 TRBV12-3/TRBV12-4 many 15 CASSLDRAQQETQYF TGTGCCAGCAGCTTGGACAGGGCTCAACAAGAGACCCAGTACTTC
TRBD2 TRBJ2-2 TRBV19 many 17 CASNGLGARVFTGELFF TGTGCCAGTAACGGACTAGGAGCCCGCGTATTCACCGGGGAGCTGTTTTTT
TRBD1 TRBJ1-6 TRBV6-2/TRBV6-3 many 14 CASRPGQYNSPLHF TGTGCCAGCAGACCGGGACAGTATAATTCACCCCTCCACTTT
NA TRBJ2-7 TRBV5-6 NA 12 CASSSFTREQYF TGTGCCAGCAGCTCGTTCACCCGGGAGCAGTACTTC
TRBD1 TRBJ1-1 TRBV6-1 many 13 CASRRTGATEAFF TGTGCCAGCAGGAGGACAGGGGCCACTGAAGCTTTCTTT
NA TRBJ2-3 TRBV6-4 medium-sized 15 CASSDSPGSADTQYF TGTGCCAGCAGTGACAGCCCAGGTTCCGCAGATACGCAGTATTTT
NA TRBJ2-1 TRBV27 NA 13 CASTEGTHNEQFF TGTGCCAGCACGGAGGGAACCCACAATGAGCAGTTCTTC
NA TRBJ2-7 TRBV10-3 many 13 CASRGGFGYEQYF TGTGCCTCGAGGGGGGGTTTCGGTTACGAGCAGTACTTC
TRBD1 TRBJ1-1 TRBV9 many 15 CASSEVQGVGTEAFF TGTGCCAGCAGCGAGGTACAGGGGGTCGGCACTGAAGCTTTCTTT
TRBD1 TRBJ2-7 TRBV29-1 many 13 CSIPGQGTYEQYF TGCAGCATTCCGGGACAGGGCACCTACGAGCAGTACTTC
TRBD2 TRBJ2-7 TRBV5-1 NA 17 CASSSQLAGGPDNEQYF TGCGCCAGCAGCTCTCAACTAGCGGGAGGGCCTGATAACGAGCAGTACTTC
TRBD1 TRBJ2-3 TRBV7-6 many 17 CASSLRTGGPVTDTQYF TGTGCCAGCAGCTTAAGGACAGGGGGGCCTGTGACAGATACGCAGTATTTT
NA TRBJ2-6 TRBV6-2/TRBV6-3 many 16 CASSGRTATGANVLTF TGTGCCAGCAGTGGACGGACAGCTACTGGGGCCAACGTCCTGACTTTC
NA TRBJ2-1 TRBV7-9 many 14 CASSPLGLYNEQFF TGTGCCAGCAGCCCATTAGGACTTTACAATGAGCAGTTCTTC
NA TRBJ1-3 TRBV18 many 15 CATLPTVDSGNTIYF TGTGCCACCTTACCGACAGTCGACTCTGGAAACACCATATATTTT
NA TRBJ2-1 TRBV27 NA 14 CASSLYRVVDEQFF TGTGCCAGCAGTTTATATAGGGTAGTGGATGAGCAGTTCTTC
TRBD2 TRBJ2-1 TRBV24-1 NA 16 CATSDRDGRARNEQFF TGTGCCACCAGTGATAGGGACGGGAGGGCCCGAAATGAGCAGTTCTTC
NA TRBJ2-3 TRBV20-1 many 16 CSASAASVLSTDTQYF TGCAGTGCTAGTGCGGCTAGCGTGCTGAGCACAGATACGCAGTATTTT
NA TRBJ2-3 TRBV7-6 many 15 CASSKPGGGADTQYF TGTGCCAGCAGCAAACCAGGCGGGGGCGCAGATACGCAGTATTTT
NA TRBJ1-5 TRBV19 many 16 CASSIGGRFSNQPQHF TGTGCCAGTAGTATAGGGGGCAGGTTTAGCAATCAGCCCCAGCATTTT
NA TRBJ2-3 TRBV4-1 many 15 CASSHLGLGTDTQYF TGCGCCAGCAGCCACCTAGGACTCGGCACAGATACGCAGTATTTT
NA TRBJ2-7 TRBV6-1 few 11 CASSEPYEQYF TGTGCCAGCAGTGAGCCCTACGAGCAGTACTTC
NA TRBJ2-1 TRBV28 few 13 CASSRTGNNEQFF TGTGCCAGCAGCCGAACAGGTAACAATGAGCAGTTCTTC
NA TRBJ2-1 TRBV18 few 16 CASSPPHVRSYNEQFF TGTGCCAGCTCACCACCGCATGTCCGATCTTACAATGAGCAGTTCTTC
NA TRBJ2-2 TRBV19 NA 19 CASSRLSGQVRLNTGELFF TGTGCCAGTTCTAGACTATCAGGGCAGGTTCGTTTGAACACCGGGGAGCTGTTTTTT
NA TRBJ1-4 TRBV4-2 many 14 CASTKERNNEKLFF TGTGCCAGTACAAAGGAACGTAATAATGAAAAACTGTTTTTT
NA TRBJ2-1 TRBV20-1 many 15 CSALPLATSYNEQFF TGCAGTGCTCTACCCCTTGCGACCTCCTACAATGAGCAGTTCTTC
NA TRBJ1-1 TRBV18 many 15 CASSPSPRGDTEAFF TGTGCCAGCTCACCAAGTCCGCGAGGCGACACTGAAGCTTTCTTT
NA TRBJ2-5 TRBV7-9 few 14 CASSSVEFQETQYF TGTGCCAGCAGCTCCGTTGAATTCCAAGAGACCCAGTACTTC
NA TRBJ1-2 TRBV9 many 15 CASSSDPDMSNGYTF TGTGCCAGCAGCTCAGACCCGGACATGTCTAATGGCTACACCTTC
TRBD2 TRBJ2-1 TRBV20-1 many 15 CSATIAGGSYNEQFF TGCAGTGCTACTATAGCGGGAGGCTCCTACAATGAGCAGTTCTTC
NA TRBJ2-7 TRBV11-2 many 11 CASSFSDEQYF TGTGCCAGCAGCTTTTCCGACGAGCAGTACTTC
NA TRBJ2-6 TRBV27 many 15 CASSFVSAGANVLTF TGTGCCAGCAGTTTCGTGAGCGCTGGGGCCAACGTCCTGACTTTC
NA TRBJ1-5 TRBV20-1 once 13 CSAGTNSNQPQHF TGCAGTGCAGGGACTAATAGCAATCAGCCCCAGCATTTT
NA TRBJ1-5 TRBV20-1 many 13 CSARGQGNQPQHF TGCAGTGCTAGAGGACAGGGCAATCAGCCCCAGCATTTT
NA TRBJ1-4 TRBV25-1 many 17 CASMGGARSATNEKLFF TGTGCCAGCATGGGGGGGGCGAGGAGCGCAACTAATGAAAAACTGTTTTTT
TRBD2 TRBJ2-1 TRBV29-1 many 17 CSVTGLPPPISYNEQFF TGCAGCGTTACGGGACTACCCCCACCAATCTCCTACAATGAGCAGTTCTTC
NA TRBJ2-5 TRBV28 many 15 CASSFTGLNQETQYF TGTGCCAGCAGTTTCACGGGACTGAACCAAGAGACCCAGTACTTC
NA TRBJ2-5 TRBV19 NA 13 CASSINQRETQYF TGTGCCAGTAGTATTAATCAGCGAGAGACCCAGTACTTC
TRBD2 TRBJ2-5 TRBV23-1 many 16 CASSQTSGREEETQYF TGCGCCAGCAGTCAGACTAGCGGGAGGGAGGAAGAGACCCAGTACTTC
NA TRBJ2-7 TRBV28 few 14 CASQRGNLVDEQYF TGTGCCAGCCAACGGGGGAATTTGGTCGACGAGCAGTACTTC
NA TRBJ2-1 TRBV6-2/TRBV6-3 few 15 CASSYGGPQTDEQFF TGTGCCAGCAGTTACGGCGGGCCCCAGACCGATGAGCAGTTCTTC
TRBD2 TRBJ2-7 TRBV6-1 many 13 CASSLGLAYEQYF TGTGCCAGCAGTCTGGGACTAGCCTACGAGCAGTACTTC
NA TRBJ1-6 TRBV27 many 15 CASSWNGGEGSPLHF TGTGCCAGCAGTTGGAATGGGGGTGAGGGATCACCCCTCCACTTT
NA TRBJ2-3 TRBV7-9 few 13 CASSPAAADTQYF TGTGCCAGCAGCCCCGCGGCGGCAGATACGCAGTATTTT
TRBD2 TRBJ2-3 TRBV5-1 many 18 CASSYRSGRETSTDTQYF TGCGCCAGCAGCTACCGTAGCGGGAGGGAAACTAGCACAGATACGCAGTATTTT
NA TRBJ1-1 TRBV14 many 17 CASSLEALPRQDTEAFF TGTGCCAGCAGCCTCGAAGCCTTACCTCGTCAGGACACTGAAGCTTTCTTT
TRBD1 TRBJ1-1 TRBV28 many 15 CASSLTGARDTEAFF TGTGCCAGCAGTTTAACAGGGGCTAGGGACACTGAAGCTTTCTTT
NA TRBJ1-5 TRBV18 many 16 CASSLQRQNPSQPQHF TGTGCCAGCTCACTACAGAGACAGAACCCCTCACAGCCCCAGCATTTT